These 10 T cell receptor beta chains share one sample of origin, sequenced in a study of blood T cell repertoires in COVID-19. Produced via immunoSEQ multiplex PCR; TCRdb's table is partial and in-frame only. Of roughly 80,000 clones listed, about four fifths are singletons. The material sequenced was peripheral blood. Receptors originate from a man aged 50 to 60 with acute or convalescent COVID-19.

This chain uses TRBV5-4 with TRBJ2-2; perhaps TRBD2 as D (5 bases). V was trimmed by 1 base and J by 6 bases, leaving 16 bases between them. CDR1 is SGHNT, CDR2 YYREEE, per germline (reference sequence). This CDR3 region has 16 residues. The CDR3 loop is CASSLNSFIGAGELFF. CDR3 coding DNA: TGTGCCAGCAGCTTGAACAGTTTCATCGGGGCCGGGGAGCTGTTTTTT.

This clone showed up just a few times. The chain links TRBV7-2 to TRBJ1-6, with TRBD1 matching 10 bases. The CDR3 extends over 14 amino acids. Germline values: CDR1 SGHTA, CDR2 FQGNSA. Trimming at V came to 1 base and at J to 14 bases, leaving 5 bases not matched to a gene. The CDR3: CASSLGGTGASLHF. Written as DNA, the CDR3 is TGTGCCAGCAGCTTAGGAGGGACAGGGGCTTCCCTCCACTTT.

This clone was observed once. The V and J genes are TRBV29-1 and TRBJ2-1; weak D call: TRBD2 (5 bases). The V end lost 7 bases, the J end lost 4 bases, and 11 bases lay between the germline ends. The CDR3 consists of 12 residues. Germline V gene lookup returns CDR1 SQVTM and CDR2 ANQGSEA. The CDR3 here is CSGGDYYNEQFF. DNA of the CDR3: TGCAGCGGAGGTGACTATTACAATGAGCAGTTCTTC.

This chain links TRBV11-2 with TRBJ2-1; D ambiguous. Between the trimmed V and J ends, which lost 1 base and 6 bases, there was a span of 4 bases. CDR3 length equals 12 residues. Germline assignment: CDR1 SGHAT and CDR2 FQNNGV. The chain's CDR3 is CASSLAFNEQFF. CDR3 coding DNA: TGTGCCAGCAGCTTAGCCTTCAATGAGCAGTTCTTC.

This rearrangement joins TRBV12-3 or TRBV12-4 to TRBJ2-7; D remains ambiguous. The CDR3 runs to 13 residues. V was clipped by 2 bases and J by 7 bases, with 12 bases between them. CDR3 DNA sequence: TGTGCCAGCAGTTTACGGAACTACGAGGAGCAGTACTTC. Its translation is CASSLRNYEEQYF.

This clone was seen only once. The V and J genes are TRBV28 and TRBJ2-2, with TRBD1 as a possible D gene (6 bases). The V end lost 7 bases, the J end lost 2 bases, and 8 bases lay between the germline ends. Germline V gene data show CDR1 as MDHEN and CDR2 as SYDVKM. The CDR3 loop spans 13 amino acids. The DNA of the CDR3 is TGTGCCAGCATACAGGGAAACACCGGGGAGCTGTTTTTT. It yields the protein CASIQGNTGELFF. Based on the CDR3 plus reference TRBV28 and TRBJ2-2, the full variable domain is DVKVTQSSRYLVKRTGEKVFLECVQDMDHENMFWYRQDPGLGLRLIYFSYDVKMKEKGDIPEGYSVSREKKERFSLILESASTNQTSMYLCASIQGNTGELFFGEGSRLTVL.

The rearrangement uses TRBV19 and TRBJ2-2; D is undetermined. Trimming took off 4 bases at V and 6 bases at J, with 9 bases between the two ends. Germline V lookup: CDR1 LNHDA, CDR2 SQIVND (reference sequence). The CDR3 is 13 amino acids. CDR3 in DNA: TGTGCCAGTAGTAGACATCCCCCCGGGGAGCTGTTTTTT. Translation gives CASSRHPPGELFF.

The CDR3 coding sequence is TGCGCCAGCAGCTTGGATCCAGGGGGCAGTGAAAAACTGTTTTTT. It encodes CASSLDPGGSEKLFF. This chain links TRBV5-1 with TRBJ1-4, with 8 bases aligning to TRBD1. The germline V gene encodes CDR1 SGHRS and CDR2 YFSETQ. The CDR3 is made up of 15 amino acids. V was pared by 0 bases and J by 7 bases, with 5 bases of the junction left unmatched.

The gene calls are TRBV12-3 or TRBV12-4 and TRBJ1-5; TRBD1 agrees at 7 bases. CDR3 length: 13 residues. V shed 6 bases and J 6 bases; nucleotides not matched to a gene: 5. The CDR3 loop is CASRSGQSQPQHF. The CDR3 coding sequence is TGTGCCAGCAGATCGGGACAGAGTCAGCCCCAGCATTTT.

The chain employs TRBV7-3 and TRBJ2-1; D gene uncertain. Germline V lookup: CDR1 SGHTA, CDR2 FQGTGA. The CDR3 has 15 amino acids. The ends were cut back, 2 bases at V and 0 bases at J, with 8 bases in the middle. The CDR3 region is CASSLVPSSYNEQFF. DNA for the CDR3: TGTGCCAGCAGCTTAGTACCCAGCTCCTACAATGAGCAGTTCTTC.